This passage covers 20 T cell receptor beta chains from one sample sequenced in a study of T-cell memory formation after mild COVID-19. Each CDR3 protein gets one entry after TCRdb re-called the 5' RACE reads with MiXCR. The sample has about 340,000 distinct CDR3 sequences; about a sixth are singletons. The sample taken for sequencing was PBMCs or a T cell subset sorted from them (not recorded which). These receptors came from a man aged 18 to 30 who had mild COVID-19 (a few samples of this study predate the infection). Cell type and time point are not known.

The V call is TRBV12-3 or TRBV12-4, the J call TRBJ2-7, with a weak D call TRBD1 (5 bases). The CDR3 spans 15 residues. The V gene lost 3 bases and the J gene lost 3 bases, with 15 bases spanning the gap. CDR3 region: CASSLRFGRDYEQYF. DNA of the CDR3: TGTGCCAGCAGTTTGAGGTTTGGCAGGGACTACGAGCAGTACTTC.

This clonotype is a singleton in its sample. Given a much more abundant clone one base away, this may be a read error. The V call is TRBV25-1, the J call TRBJ1-5; D call uncertain. The germline V gene encodes CDR1 MGHDK and CDR2 SYGVNS. The V end lost 2 bases, the J end lost 7 bases, and 6 bases lay between the germline ends. This CDR3 region has 12 residues. The CDR3 bases are TGTGCCAGCAGTGAAGCCAAACAGCCCCAGCATTTT. This encodes CASSEAKQPQHF.

This clonotype was observed a handful of times. J is TRBJ2-1 and V is TRBV7-2, with D possibly matching TRBD1 (6 bases). CDR1 and CDR2 (germline): SGHTA, FQGNSA. The CDR3 is made up of 15 amino acids. The ends were cut back, 5 bases at V and 5 bases at J, with 16 bases in the middle. This CDR3 is CASSPWAGDNNEQFF. CDR3 nucleotide sequence: TGTGCCAGCAGCCCGTGGGCAGGGGATAACAATGAGCAGTTCTTC.

The V call is TRBV4-3, the J call TRBJ2-1; the match to TRBD2 covers 9 bases. The germline V gene encodes CDR1 LGHNA and CDR2 YSLEER. CDR3 length: 15 residues. The ends lost 6 bases at V and 0 bases at J; junction bases unmatched: 3. CDR3 coding DNA: TGCGCCAGCAGGGCGGGACTAGCCTCCTACAATGAGCAGTTCTTC. Translating gives CASRAGLASYNEQFF.

The chain recombines TRBV7-2 with TRBJ2-5, with D possibly TRBD2 on 7 matching bases. V dropped 1 base and J dropped 6 bases, with 12 bases sitting between them. CDR1 is SGHTA, CDR2 FQGNSA, per germline. The length of the CDR3 is 14 residues. In DNA form, the CDR3 reads TGTGCCAGCAGCTTAGTTGGGGGGGCGAAGACCCAGTACTTC. This gives the protein CASSLVGGAKTQYF.

In its sample, this clonotype was seen a few times. V gene TRBV4-1 combines with J gene TRBJ2-7, with D possibly TRBD1 on 7 matching bases. This CDR3 region has 14 residues. Between the trimmed V and J ends, which lost 3 bases and 4 bases, there was a span of 13 bases. The V gene's germline CDR1 is MGHRA and CDR2 YSYEKL. CDR3 sequence: CASSQAGQSYEQYF. In nucleotides, the CDR3 is TGCGCCAGCAGCCAGGCGGGACAGTCGTACGAGCAGTACTTC.

The chain carries TRBV10-1 and TRBJ2-2; D remains unclear. CDR1 and CDR2 (germline): WNHNN, SYGVQD (reference sequence). Trimming stripped 2 bases from V and 6 bases from J, with 16 bases between. The CDR3 is made up of 16 amino acids. Written as DNA, the CDR3 is TGCGCCAGCAGTGAGAATGGTGACGAAGGTCCCGGGGAGCTGTTTTTT. Amino acids: CASSENGDEGPGELFF.

V gene TRBV7-9 combines with J gene TRBJ2-3, with 7 bases lining up with TRBD2. The J segment lost 1 base and the V segment lost 5 bases, leaving 9 bases of the junction unmatched. The CDR3 has 16 amino acids. Germline V CDR1 and CDR2: SEHNR, FQNEAQ (reference sequence). The CDR3 loop reads CASSALRGGGTDTQYF. DNA for the CDR3: TGTGCCAGCAGCGCGTTACGGGGAGGGGGCACAGATACGCAGTATTTT. Combining the CDR3 with reference TRBV7-9 and TRBJ2-3 gives the whole variable domain DTGVSQNPRHKITKRGQNVTFRCDPISEHNRLYWYRQTLGQGPEFLTYFQNEAQLEKSRLLSDRFSAERPKGSFSTLEIQRTEQGDSAMYLCASSALRGGGTDTQYFGPGTRLTVL.

This sequence joins TRBV20-1 and TRBJ2-1; 8 bases are shared with TRBD1. The germline gives CDR1 DFQATT, CDR2 SNEGSKA (reference sequence). CDR3 length: 14 residues. Trimming took 4 bases from V and 4 from J; bases not matched to a gene: 6. The CDR3 DNA sequence: TGCAGTGCTATACCGGGACAGGCATACAATGAGCAGTTCTTC. It yields the protein CSAIPGQAYNEQFF.

The V and J genes are TRBV20-1 and TRBJ2-7, with D unresolved. V dropped 5 bases and J dropped 7 bases, with 18 bases sitting between them. Germline V CDR1 and CDR2: DFQATT, SNEGSKA (reference sequence). The CDR3 extends over 13 amino acids. CDR3 coding DNA: TGCAGTGCTTATCAACCGGGCGTAATTGAGCAGTACGTC. Its translation: CSAYQPGVIEQYV.

This clonotype appeared a few times. The gene calls are TRBV5-5 and TRBJ2-3, with D unclear. Deletions cut 4 bases from V and 0 bases from J, with 12 bases between. Germline CDR1 is SGHKS and CDR2 is YYEKEE (reference sequence). The CDR3 has 15 residues. CDR3 amino acids: CASSPPPTSTDTQYF. The CDR3 nucleotides are TGTGCCAGCAGCCCCCCCCCGACCAGCACAGATACGCAGTATTTT.

The V gene is TRBV28, the J gene TRBJ1-1; TRBD1 agrees at 7 bases. V was clipped by 7 bases and J by 0 bases; unmatched bases: 5. The CDR3 consists of 14 residues. The germline CDR1 and CDR2 sequences are MDHEN and SYDVKM. The CDR3 nucleotides read TGTGCCAGCATCCCGGGACAGTTGAACACTGAAGCTTTCTTT. Its protein product is CASIPGQLNTEAFF.

Only a few counts were recorded for this clonotype. V usage is TRBV3-1 and J usage is TRBJ1-6; TRBD1 is a possible D gene (5 bases). V was pared by 1 base and J by 0 bases, with 7 bases between. The CDR3 sequence is 16 residues long. Germline CDR1 LGHDT, CDR2 YNNKEL (reference sequence). As DNA, the CDR3 is TGTGCCAGCAGCCAAGGGGGGAGCTCCTATAATTCACCCCTCCACTTT. Its protein product is CASSQGGSSYNSPLHF.

The sample holds many counts of this clonotype. This chain joins TRBV7-9 and TRBJ2-3; 15 positions match TRBD2. Germline CDR1 is SEHNR and CDR2 is FQNEAQ (reference sequence). The junction had 8 bases not matched to a gene; V was cut back by 4 bases and J by 6 bases. The CDR3 runs 17 residues. CDR3 sequence: CASSSGLAGGYGDTQYF. The CDR3 bases are TGTGCCAGCAGCTCGGGACTAGCGGGGGGATACGGGGATACGCAGTATTTT.

This clonotype appeared a few times. V usage is TRBV6-2 or TRBV6-3 and J usage is TRBJ2-5; D is possibly TRBD1 (5 bases). Trimming removed 7 bases from V and 5 bases from J, with 17 bases in between. The CDR3 loop spans 14 amino acids. The germline V gene has CDR1 MNHEY and CDR2 SVGEGT. The CDR3 loop is CASTIQDSAETQYF. The CDR3 nucleotides are TGTGCCAGCACCATACAAGACAGCGCGGAGACCCAGTACTTC.

This sequence joins TRBV11-2 and TRBJ1-6; possibly TRBD1 for D (6 bases). This CDR3 region has 14 residues. V was clipped by 5 bases and J by 14 bases, with 19 bases between them. Germline CDR1 is SGHAT and CDR2 is FQNNGV. Here the CDR3 DNA reads TGTGCCAGCAGCCCTGGGAACAGGGCCAGCACCCTCCACTTT. Protein sequence: CASSPGNRASTLHF. Based on the CDR3 plus reference TRBV11-2 and TRBJ1-6, the full variable domain is EAGVAQSPRYKIIEKRQSVAFWCNPISGHATLYWYQQILGQGPKLLIQFQNNGVVDDSQLPKDRFSAERLKGVDSTLKIQPAKLEDSAVYLCASSPGNRASTLHFGNGTRLTVT.

The V call is TRBV6-6, the J call TRBJ2-3; TRBD1 matches 7 bases. With 6 bases clipped from V and 0 bases from J, the junction kept 12 bases outside the gene matches. The germline V gene encodes CDR1 MNHNY and CDR2 SVGAGI (reference sequence). The CDR3 has 17 amino acids. CDR3 in amino acids: CASRETLLGQSTDTQYF. As DNA, the CDR3 is TGTGCCAGCAGGGAAACCTTGCTGGGACAGAGCACAGATACGCAGTATTTT.

V usage is TRBV6-1 and J usage is TRBJ1-1; possibly TRBD1 for D (5 bases). CDR1 and CDR2 (germline): MNHNS, SASEGT. The germline V and J ends were trimmed by 10 bases and 0 bases, with 15 bases remaining between them. This CDR3 is 14 amino acids long. CDR3 DNA: TGTGCCACCACGCCGGCCAGGGTGAACACTGAAGCTTTCTTT. Translated: CATTPARVNTEAFF.

For the CDR3, the DNA is TGTGCCAGCAGCCAAAGCTGGGGAAACACCGGGGAGCTGTTTTTT. It yields the protein CASSQSWGNTGELFF. This chain uses TRBV3-1 with TRBJ2-2; D unresolved. The V gene lost 2 bases and the J gene lost 2 bases, with 9 bases spanning the gap. The length of the CDR3 is 15 residues. Per germline, CDR1 LGHDT and CDR2 YNNKEL (reference sequence).

This clonotype was observed once. The chain combines TRBV28 with TRBJ1-4; 8 bases agree with TRBD1. V trimming: 6 bases; J trimming: 5 bases; junction bases outside the gene matches: 5. The CDR3 runs to 14 residues. Germline values: CDR1 MDHEN, CDR2 SYDVKM. CDR3 nucleotide sequence: TGTGCCAGCAGGGGGGACAGGTGGAATGAAAAACTGTTTTTT. It is translated as CASRGDRWNEKLFF.